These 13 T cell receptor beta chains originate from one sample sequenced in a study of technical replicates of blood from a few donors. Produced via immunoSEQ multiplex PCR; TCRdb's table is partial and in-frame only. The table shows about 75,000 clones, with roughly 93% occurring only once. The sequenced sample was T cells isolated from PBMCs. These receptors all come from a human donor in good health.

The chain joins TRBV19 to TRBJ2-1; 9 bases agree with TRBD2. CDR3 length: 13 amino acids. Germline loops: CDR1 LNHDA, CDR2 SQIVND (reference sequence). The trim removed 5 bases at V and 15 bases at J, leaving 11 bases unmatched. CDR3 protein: CASSSSGNPRGFF. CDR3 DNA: TGTGCCAGTAGTTCTAGCGGGAACCCGAGGGGGTTCTTC. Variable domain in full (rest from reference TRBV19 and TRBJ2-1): DGGITQSPKYLFRKEGQNVTLSCEQNLNHDAMYWYRQDPGQGLRLIYYSQIVNDFQKGDIAEGYSVSREKKESFPLTVTSAQKNPTAFYLCASSSSGNPRGFFGPGTRLTVL.

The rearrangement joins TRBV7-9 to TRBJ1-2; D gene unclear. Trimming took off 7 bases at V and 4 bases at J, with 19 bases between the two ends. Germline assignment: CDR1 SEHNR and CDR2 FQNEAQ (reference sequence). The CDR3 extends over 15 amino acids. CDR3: CASKDWRADRYGYTF. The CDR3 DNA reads TGTGCCAGCAAGGATTGGAGGGCAGACCGCTATGGCTACACCTTC. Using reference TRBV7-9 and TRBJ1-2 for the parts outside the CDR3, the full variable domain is DTGVSQNPRHKITKRGQNVTFRCDPISEHNRLYWYRQTLGQGPEFLTYFQNEAQLEKSRLLSDRFSAERPKGSFSTLEIQRTEQGDSAMYLCASKDWRADRYGYTFGSGTRLTVV.

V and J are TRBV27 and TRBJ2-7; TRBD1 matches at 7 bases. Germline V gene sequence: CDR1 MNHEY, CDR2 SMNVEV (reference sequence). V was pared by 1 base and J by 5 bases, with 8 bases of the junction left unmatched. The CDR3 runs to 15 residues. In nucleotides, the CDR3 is TGTGCCAGCAGTTTATACAGGGGTGGTATCCACGAGCAGTACTTC. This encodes CASSLYRGGIHEQYF.

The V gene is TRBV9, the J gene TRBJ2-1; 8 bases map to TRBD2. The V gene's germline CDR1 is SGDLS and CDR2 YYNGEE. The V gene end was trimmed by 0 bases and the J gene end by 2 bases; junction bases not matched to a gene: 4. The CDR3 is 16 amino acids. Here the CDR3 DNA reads TGTGCCAGCAGCGTAGGTGACGGGAGGGCCTACAATGAGCAGTTCTTC. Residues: CASSVGDGRAYNEQFF.

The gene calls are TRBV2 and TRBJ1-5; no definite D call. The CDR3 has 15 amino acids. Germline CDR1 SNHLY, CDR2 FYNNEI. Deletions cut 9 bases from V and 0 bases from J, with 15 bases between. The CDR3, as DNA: TGTGCCAGGGTTACACGAGACTATAGCAATCAGCCCCAGCATTTT. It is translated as CARVTRDYSNQPQHF.

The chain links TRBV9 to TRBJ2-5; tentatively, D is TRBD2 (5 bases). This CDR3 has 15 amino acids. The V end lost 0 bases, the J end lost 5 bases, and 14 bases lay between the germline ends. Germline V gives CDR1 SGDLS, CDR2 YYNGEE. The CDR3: CASSVESGSGETQYF. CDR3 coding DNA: TGTGCCAGCAGCGTAGAGAGCGGAAGTGGGGAGACCCAGTACTTC. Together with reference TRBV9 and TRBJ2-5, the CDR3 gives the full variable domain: DSGVTQTPKHLITATGQRVTLRCSPRSGDLSVYWYQQSLDQGLQFLIQYYNGEERAKGNILERFSAQQFPDLHSELNLSSLELGDSALYFCASSVESGSGETQYFGPGTRLLVL.

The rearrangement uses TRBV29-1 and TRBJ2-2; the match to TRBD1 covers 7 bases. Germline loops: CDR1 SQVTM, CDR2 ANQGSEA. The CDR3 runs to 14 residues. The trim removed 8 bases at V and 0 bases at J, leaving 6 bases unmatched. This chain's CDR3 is CSTIGTANTGELFF. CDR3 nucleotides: TGCAGCACGATTGGGACAGCGAACACCGGGGAGCTGTTTTTT.

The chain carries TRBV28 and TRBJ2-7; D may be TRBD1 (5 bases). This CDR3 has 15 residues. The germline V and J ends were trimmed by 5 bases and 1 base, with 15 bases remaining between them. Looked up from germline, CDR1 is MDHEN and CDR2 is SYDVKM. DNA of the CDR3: TGTGCCAGCAGTCCTCCCCAGGGATTTTCCTACGAGCAGTACTTC. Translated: CASSPPQGFSYEQYF.

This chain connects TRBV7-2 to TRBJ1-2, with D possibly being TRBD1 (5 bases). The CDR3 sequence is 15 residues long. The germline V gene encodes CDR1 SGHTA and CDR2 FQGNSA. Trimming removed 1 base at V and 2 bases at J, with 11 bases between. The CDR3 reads CASSLVAGLNYGYTF. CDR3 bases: TGTGCCAGCAGCTTAGTGGCGGGGCTAAACTATGGCTACACCTTC.

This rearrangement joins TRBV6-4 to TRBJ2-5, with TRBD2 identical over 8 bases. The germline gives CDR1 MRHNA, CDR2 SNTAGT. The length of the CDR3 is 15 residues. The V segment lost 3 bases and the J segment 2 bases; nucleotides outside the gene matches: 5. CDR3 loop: CASSEIAGSQETQYF. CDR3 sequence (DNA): TGTGCCAGCAGTGAGATAGCGGGATCTCAAGAGACCCAGTACTTC.

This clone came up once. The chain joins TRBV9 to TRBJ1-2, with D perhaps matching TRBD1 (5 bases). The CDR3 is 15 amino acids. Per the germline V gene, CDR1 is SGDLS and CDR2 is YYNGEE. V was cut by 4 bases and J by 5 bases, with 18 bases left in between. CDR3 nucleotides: TGTGCCAGCAGCCCCCACAGGTTTTCTGAATATGGCTACACCTTC. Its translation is CASSPHRFSEYGYTF.

CDR3 bases: TGTGCCACCCCTCGGTACTATGGCTACACCTTC. Protein sequence: CATPRYYGYTF. The chain recombines TRBV6-1 with TRBJ1-2, with D unresolved. V dropped 10 bases and J dropped 3 bases, with 9 bases sitting between them. This CDR3 spans 11 amino acids. From germline, CDR1 is MNHNS and CDR2 SASEGT.

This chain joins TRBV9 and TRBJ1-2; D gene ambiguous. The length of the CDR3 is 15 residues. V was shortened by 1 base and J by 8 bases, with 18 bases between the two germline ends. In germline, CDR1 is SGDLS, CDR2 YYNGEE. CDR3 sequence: CASSVTLGEGGGYTF. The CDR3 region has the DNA TGTGCCAGCAGCGTAACCCTCGGGGAGGGAGGCGGCTACACCTTC.